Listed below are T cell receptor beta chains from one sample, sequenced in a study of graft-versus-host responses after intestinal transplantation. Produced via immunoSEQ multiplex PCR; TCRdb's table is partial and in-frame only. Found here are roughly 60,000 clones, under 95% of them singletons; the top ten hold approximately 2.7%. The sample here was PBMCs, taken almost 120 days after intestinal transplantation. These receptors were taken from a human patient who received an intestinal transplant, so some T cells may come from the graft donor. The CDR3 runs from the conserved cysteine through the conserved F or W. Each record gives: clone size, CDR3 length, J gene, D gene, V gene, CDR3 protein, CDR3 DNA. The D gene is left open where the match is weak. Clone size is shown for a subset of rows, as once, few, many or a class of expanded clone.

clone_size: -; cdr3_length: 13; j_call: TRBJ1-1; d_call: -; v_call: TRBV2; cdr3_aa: CASNNRLNTEAFF; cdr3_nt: TGTGCCAGCAATAACCGGTTGAACACTGAAGCTTTCTTT
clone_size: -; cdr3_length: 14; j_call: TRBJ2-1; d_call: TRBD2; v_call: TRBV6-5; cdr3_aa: CASSLAGNYNEQFF; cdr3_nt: TGTGCCAGCAGTTTAGCGGGGAACTACAATGAGCAGTTCTTC
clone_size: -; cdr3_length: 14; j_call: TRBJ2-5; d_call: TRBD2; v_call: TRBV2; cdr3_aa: CASSEIAGQETQYF; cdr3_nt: TGTGCCAGCAGTGAGATAGCGGGCCAAGAGACCCAGTACTTC
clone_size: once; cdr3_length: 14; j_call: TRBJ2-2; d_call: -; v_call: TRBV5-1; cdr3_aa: CASSPRPSGGELFF; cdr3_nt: TGCGCCAGCAGCCCCAGACCCTCGGGGGGGGAGCTGTTTTTT
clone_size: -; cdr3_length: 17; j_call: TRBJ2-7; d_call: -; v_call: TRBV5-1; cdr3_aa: CASSPAEFMGWVYEQYF; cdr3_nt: TGCGCCAGCAGCCCGGCCGAGTTCATGGGGTGGGTCTACGAGCAGTACTTC
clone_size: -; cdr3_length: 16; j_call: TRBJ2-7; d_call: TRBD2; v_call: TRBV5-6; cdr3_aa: CASSLLAGGTSYEQYF; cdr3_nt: TGTGCCAGCAGCTTACTAGCGGGAGGCACCAGCTACGAGCAGTACTTC
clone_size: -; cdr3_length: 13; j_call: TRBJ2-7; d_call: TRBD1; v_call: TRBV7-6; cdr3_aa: CASSPDRAYEQYF; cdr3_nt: TGTGCCAGCAGCCCGGACAGGGCCTACGAGCAGTACTTC
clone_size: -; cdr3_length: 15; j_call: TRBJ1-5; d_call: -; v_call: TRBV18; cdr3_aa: CASSPIQGTNQPQHF; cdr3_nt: TGTGCCAGCTCACCCATACAGGGTACCAACCAGCCCCAGCATTTT
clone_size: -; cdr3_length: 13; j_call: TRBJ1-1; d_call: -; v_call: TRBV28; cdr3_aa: CASIPGQNTEAFF; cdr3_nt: TGTGCCAGCATACCGGGACAGAACACTGAAGCTTTCTTT
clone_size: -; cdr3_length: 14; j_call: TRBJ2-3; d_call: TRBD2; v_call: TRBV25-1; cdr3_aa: CASSPGLATDTQYF; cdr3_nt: TGTGCCAGCAGTCCGGGACTAGCTACAGATACGCAGTATTTT
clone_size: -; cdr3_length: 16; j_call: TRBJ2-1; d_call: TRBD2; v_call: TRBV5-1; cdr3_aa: CASSLYTGGAYNEQFF; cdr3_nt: TGCGCCAGCAGCTTGTATACGGGAGGGGCCTACAATGAGCAGTTCTTC
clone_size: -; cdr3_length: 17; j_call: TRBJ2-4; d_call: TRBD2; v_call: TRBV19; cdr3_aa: CASSIGTSRFPKNIQYF; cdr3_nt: TGTGCCAGTAGTATTGGGACTAGCAGGTTTCCGAAAAACATTCAGTACTTC
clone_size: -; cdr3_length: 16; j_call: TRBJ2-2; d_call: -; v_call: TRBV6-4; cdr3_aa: CASSDTGRGNTGELFF; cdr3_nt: TGTGCCAGCAGTGACACGGGGCGCGGGAACACCGGGGAGCTGTTTTTT
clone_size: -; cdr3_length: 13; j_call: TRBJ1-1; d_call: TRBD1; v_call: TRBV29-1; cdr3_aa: CSVEARGPGEAFF; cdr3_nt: TGCAGCGTTGAAGCGAGGGGGCCAGGGGAAGCTTTCTTT
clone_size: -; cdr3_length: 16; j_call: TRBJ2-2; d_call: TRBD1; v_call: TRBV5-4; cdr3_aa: CASSHAGTGITGELFF; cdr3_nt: TGTGCCAGCAGCCACGCCGGGACAGGGATCACCGGGGAGCTGTTTTTT
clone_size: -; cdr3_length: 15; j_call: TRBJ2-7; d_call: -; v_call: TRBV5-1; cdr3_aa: CASSLALSPTYEQYF; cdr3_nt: TGCGCCAGCAGCTTGGCTTTATCTCCGACTTACGAGCAGTACTTC
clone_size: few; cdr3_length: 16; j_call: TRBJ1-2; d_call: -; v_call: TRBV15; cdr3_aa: CATSRDETGSNYGYTF; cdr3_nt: TGTGCCACCAGCAGAGATGAGACAGGCTCTAACTATGGCTACACCTTC
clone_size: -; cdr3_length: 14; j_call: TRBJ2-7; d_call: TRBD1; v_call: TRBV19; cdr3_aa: CASSVRTGTYEQYF; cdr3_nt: TGTGCCAGTAGTGTTCGGACAGGGACGTACGAGCAGTACTTC
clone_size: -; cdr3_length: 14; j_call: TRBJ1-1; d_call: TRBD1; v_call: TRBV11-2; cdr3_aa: CASSSYQGGFKAFF; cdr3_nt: TGTGCCAGCAGCTCCTACCAGGGGGGATTTAAAGCTTTCTTT
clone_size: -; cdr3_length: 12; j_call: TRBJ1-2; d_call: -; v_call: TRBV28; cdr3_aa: CASSLSGSGYTF; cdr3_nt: TGTGCCAGCAGTTTATCGGGGTCTGGCTACACCTTC
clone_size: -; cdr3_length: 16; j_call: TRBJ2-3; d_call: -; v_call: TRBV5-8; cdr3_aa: CASSLGLSGYTDTQYF; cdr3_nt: TGTGCCAGCAGCTTAGGCCTCAGCGGGTACACAGATACGCAGTATTTT
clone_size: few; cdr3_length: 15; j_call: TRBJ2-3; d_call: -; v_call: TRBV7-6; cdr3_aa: CASSQGGGGTDTQYF; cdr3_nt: TGTGCCAGCAGCCAAGGGGGAGGGGGCACAGATACGCAGTATTTT
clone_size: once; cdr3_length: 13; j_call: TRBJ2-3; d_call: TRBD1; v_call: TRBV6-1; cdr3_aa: CATGATSTDTQYF; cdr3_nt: TGTGCGACAGGGGCGACTAGCACAGATACGCAGTATTTT
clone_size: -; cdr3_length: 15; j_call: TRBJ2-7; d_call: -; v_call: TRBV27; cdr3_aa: CASRGWVKSSYEQYF; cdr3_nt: TGTGCCAGCAGAGGGTGGGTGAAGAGCTCCTACGAGCAGTACTTC
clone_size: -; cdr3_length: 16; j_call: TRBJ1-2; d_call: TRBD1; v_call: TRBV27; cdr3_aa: CASSLNPGGPSYGYTF; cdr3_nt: TGTGCCAGCAGTTTAAACCCAGGGGGACCCAGCTATGGCTACACCTTC
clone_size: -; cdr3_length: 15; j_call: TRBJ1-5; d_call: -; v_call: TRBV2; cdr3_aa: CASSERLYGNQPQHF; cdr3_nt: TGTGCCAGCAGTGAAAGGTTATACGGGAATCAGCCCCAGCATTTT
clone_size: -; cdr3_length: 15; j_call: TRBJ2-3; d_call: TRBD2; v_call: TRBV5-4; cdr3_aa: CASSVSGRARDTQYF; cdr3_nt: TGTGCCAGCAGCGTTAGCGGGAGGGCCAGGGATACGCAGTATTTT
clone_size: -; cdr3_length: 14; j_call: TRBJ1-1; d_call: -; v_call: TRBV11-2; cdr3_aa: CASSLDGRGTEAFF; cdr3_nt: TGTGCCAGCAGCTTAGACGGTCGGGGGACTGAAGCTTTCTTT